The clone carrying this T cell receptor beta chain was detected a few times. This CDR3 has 15 amino acids. CDR1 and CDR2 from the germline V gene are SGHDN and FVKESK. The trim removed 1 base at V and 4 bases at J, leaving 4 bases unmatched. The data derive from a study of T-cell memory formation after mild COVID-19. 5'RACE primed at constant segments yielded TCR alpha and TCR beta cDNA libraries bearing sample barcodes and UMIs. TCRdb re-derived calls from the 5' RACE reads in MiXCR, one entry per CDR3 protein. The data hold 400,000 to 550,000 distinct CDR3 sequences, with approximately 25% observed a single time.

V is TRBV14 and J is TRBJ2-3, with TRBD1 matching 8 bases. The TCR was taken from an adult woman who had mild COVID-19 (a few samples of this study predate the infection). Cell type and time point are not known. The sequenced material came from PBMCs or a T cell subset sorted from them (not recorded which). CDR3 DNA sequence: TGTGCCAGCAGCCAAGGCAGGGGGCGGGCAGATACGCAGTATTTT. It codes for CASSQGRGRADTQYF. Combining the CDR3 with reference TRBV14 and TRBJ2-3 gives the whole variable domain EAGVTQFPSHSVIEKGQTVTLRCDPISGHDNLYWYRRVMGKEIKFLLHFVKESKQDESGMPNNRFLAERTGGTYSTLKVQPAELEDSGVYFCASSQGRGRADTQYFGPGTRLTVL.